This TCR beta chain was recorded in a study of blood T cell repertoires in COVID-19. Study at large: PBMCs, B-cell-depleted T cells, or T cells provided the cDNA or gDNA that made up the material.

This CDR3 spans 9 amino acids. Trimming pared 7 bases from V and 13 bases from J, leaving 11 bases between. The germline gives CDR1 SGDLS, CDR2 YYNGEE. The study drew participants aged about 18 to 89 years from roughly 25 US areas. Original processing methods: By means of reference gene primer amplification, nucleated cell counts were estimated. The data were produced by immunoSEQ multiplex PCR, yet TCRdb's version contains in-frame clones alone and is incomplete. The V and J calls and the clone size are those of that table, but D and trimming were determined from the DNA. This sample carries approximately 240,000 clones, over 75% of them seen once, and the ten largest clones take under 4%.

The sequenced sample was PBMCs or T cells enriched from blood (not recorded which). This sequence was found in a woman younger than 30 in a cohort exposed to, infected with or recovered from COVID-19 (not recorded which). The V and J genes are TRBV9 and TRBJ1-2; D uncertain. The CDR3 is CASGSLPTF. The CDR3 DNA is TGTGCCAGCGGCTCTTTGCCCACCTTC.